Included here is one T cell receptor (beta chain) sequence, with context. Germline trimming cut 4 bases from V and 2 bases from J; bases unmatched to any gene: 15. The CDR3 covers 18 residues. CDR1 and CDR2 (germline): SNHLY, FYNNEI. TCRdb recomputed calls from the reads with MiXCR, one row per CDR3 protein. The table lists 150,000 to 200,000 distinct CDR3 sequences, 28% of them singletons, with roughly 29% in the top ten. The sample belongs to a study of T cell repertoires in cytomegalovirus infection. This chain connects TRBV2 to TRBJ2-7, with TRBD1 matching 9 bases. Sequencing input: PBMCs. The sequence derives from a human donor in good health (CMV status not recorded). Some clones in this sample may be carry-over from other donors' samples. CDR3 region: CASSADFSGTGYTYEQYF. The CDR3 DNA follows: TGTGCCAGCAGTGCGGATTTTTCCGGGACAGGGTATACCTACGAGCAGTACTTC.